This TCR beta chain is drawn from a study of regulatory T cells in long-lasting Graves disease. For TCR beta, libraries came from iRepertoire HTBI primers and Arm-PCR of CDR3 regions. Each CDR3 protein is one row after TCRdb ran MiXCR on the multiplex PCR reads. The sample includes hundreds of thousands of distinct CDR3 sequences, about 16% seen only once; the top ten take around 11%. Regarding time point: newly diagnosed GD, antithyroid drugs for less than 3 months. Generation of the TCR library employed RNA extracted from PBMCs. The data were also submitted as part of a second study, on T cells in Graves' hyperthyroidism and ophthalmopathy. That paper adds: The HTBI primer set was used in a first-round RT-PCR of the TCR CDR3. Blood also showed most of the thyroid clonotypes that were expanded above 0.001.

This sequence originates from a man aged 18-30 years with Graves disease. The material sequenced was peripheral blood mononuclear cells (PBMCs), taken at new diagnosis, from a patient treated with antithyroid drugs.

The CDR3 nucleotides are TGTGCCAGTTGCAACCGACCGGCGGGAGGGAACACCGGGGAGCTGTTTTTT. Translating gives CASCNRPAGGNTGELFF. The chain employs TRBV3-1 and TRBJ2-2, with 8 bases matching TRBD2. The V and J ends lost 9 bases and 1 base, in that order; junction bases with no gene match: 13. This CDR3 is built from 17 residues. The germline gives CDR1 LGHDT, CDR2 YNNKEL (reference sequence).